The rows below give T cell receptor beta chains drawn from one sample of a study of immune evolution from preneoplasia to lung adenocarcinoma. The table came from immunoSEQ multiplex PCR; TCRdb's copy has only in-frame clones and leaves some out. This table has 9,000 to 10,000 clones, approximately 75% appearing once. Source material: FFPE lung adenocarcinoma in situ tissue. Source of these receptors: an older person with lung adenocarcinoma. Each CDR3 is given with its conserved first and last residue. A D gene is named only where the DNA matches it firmly. Only some rows state a clone size, as once, few, many or a class for expanded clones.

V gene,D gene,clone size,J gene,CDR3 DNA,CDR3 protein
TRBV28,-,-,TRBJ2-2,TGTGCCAGCAGTCTCGGCTTCGATACCGGGGAGCTGTTTTTT,CASSLGFDTGELFF
TRBV28,-,-,TRBJ1-1,TGTGCCAGCAGTTTTTCGACTATTTACACTGAAGCTTTCTTT,CASSFSTIYTEAFF
TRBV5-8,TRBD1,-,TRBJ1-4,TGTGCCAGCAGCTCGACAGGGGACTCTGAAAAACTGTTTTTT,CASSSTGDSEKLFF
TRBV7-3,-,-,TRBJ2-1,TGTGCCAGCAGCTTAACCATCGAGGGGGGGTACAATGAGCAGTTCTTC,CASSLTIEGGYNEQFF
TRBV11-2,-,-,TRBJ2-5,TGTGCCAGCAGCAGGGGAATGGAGACCCAGTACTTC,CASSRGMETQYF
TRBV16,TRBD1,-,TRBJ1-5,TGTGCCAGCAGCCCTACAGGGGATAGCAATCAGCCCCAGCATTTT,CASSPTGDSNQPQHF
TRBV6-5,TRBD2,-,TRBJ2-7,TGTGCCAGCAGATTACAACCGGGACTAGTAAACGAGCAGTACTTC,CASRLQPGLVNEQYF
TRBV19,-,-,TRBJ2-7,TGTGCCGTACGAGGGCTTGGGATCGACGAGCAGTACTTC,CAVRGLGIDEQYF
TRBV5-1,-,-,TRBJ1-4,TGCGCCAGCAGCTTGGTGGGGATTGCAACTAATGAAAAACTGTTTTTT,CASSLVGIATNEKLFF
TRBV29-1,TRBD1,-,TRBJ2-2,TGCAGCGTTGTCGGGACAGGGGGGCCCGGGGAGCTGTTTTTT,CSVVGTGGPGELFF
TRBV6-5,TRBD1,-,TRBJ2-7,TGTGCCAGCAGAGAGACAGGGGCCTACGAGCAGTACTTC,CASRETGAYEQYF
TRBV5-6,TRBD1,-,TRBJ1-5,TGTGCCAGCAGCTTGGATGGGACAGGGGATCAGCCCCAGCATTTT,CASSLDGTGDQPQHF
TRBV6-5,-,-,TRBJ1-5,TGTGCCAGCAGTTACACCTCCGGGGCGGATCAGCCCCAGCATTTT,CASSYTSGADQPQHF
TRBV28,TRBD1,-,TRBJ2-1,TGTGCCAGCAGTCACCGGGACAGGGGGAAGAATGAGCAGTTCTTC,CASSHRDRGKNEQFF
TRBV21-1,-,-,TRBJ2-3,TGTGCCACCTTCACAACGGGTCGGTGCACAGATACGCAGTATTTT,CATFTTGRCTDTQYF
TRBV4-1,-,-,TRBJ1-4,TGCGCCAGCAGCCTGACGGGGCAGTATAATGAAAAACTGTTTTTT,CASSLTGQYNEKLFF
TRBV7-9,-,-,TRBJ2-1,TGTGCCAGCAGCTTAGGGACAGAGCAGTTCTTC,CASSLGTEQFF
TRBV28,-,-,TRBJ2-7,TGTGCCAGCAGTTCGCGTCAGGACTCTAACTACGAGCAGTACTTC,CASSSRQDSNYEQYF
TRBV7-2,-,-,TRBJ1-4,TGTGCCAGCAGCTTACAGGGGAGTGGAAAACTGTTTTTT,CASSLQGSGKLFF
TRBV7-8,-,-,TRBJ2-1,TGTGCCAGCAGCCTACACGGCCCTAGGAACTCCTACAATGAGCAGTTCTTC,CASSLHGPRNSYNEQFF
TRBV21-1,-,-,TRBJ2-7,TGTGCCAGCAGGGACAGGGACACCTACGAGCAGTACTTC,CASRDRDTYEQYF
TRBV29-1,TRBD1,-,TRBJ2-7,TGCAGCGTTGGGAGGGACAGGGCGTACGAGCAGTACTTC,CSVGRDRAYEQYF
TRBV9,-,-,TRBJ1-2,TGTGCCAGCAGCCCCCCGGGGGAGGCCTATGGCTACACCTTC,CASSPPGEAYGYTF
TRBV5-1,-,few,TRBJ1-2,TGCGCCAGCAGTCTGGACATCGCTAACTATGGCTACACCTTC,CASSLDIANYGYTF
TRBV7-2,TRBD1,few,TRBJ1-5,TGTGCCAGCAGCTTAAGGCCCGGGACAGGTTACAATCAGCCCCAGCATTTT,CASSLRPGTGYNQPQHF
TRBV18,TRBD1,-,TRBJ2-3,TGTGCCAGCTCCTCATCGGGACAGGGAATAGATACGCAGTATTTT,CASSSSGQGIDTQYF
TRBV7-6,-,-,TRBJ2-5,TGTGCCAGCAGCGGGGCCACAGGGGAGACCCAGTACTTC,CASSGATGETQYF
TRBV19,-,-,TRBJ1-5,TGTGCCACCGCCCAAGGAGTCCGCCAGCCCCAGCATTTT,CATAQGVRQPQHF
TRBV29-1,TRBD1,few,TRBJ1-2,TGCAGCGTGGACAGGTCAGGTGGCTACACCTTC,CSVDRSGGYTF
TRBV28,-,-,TRBJ2-7,TGTGGGTGGAGGGAACAGTACATGTACGAGCAGTACTTC,CGWREQYMYEQYF
TRBV14,-,-,TRBJ1-1,TGTGCCAGCAGCCAAGATCCACGGCTGATGAACACTGAAGCTTTCTTT,CASSQDPRLMNTEAFF
TRBV5-4,-,-,TRBJ2-6,TGTGCCAGCAGCTTTGGACTGATCACTGGGGCCAACGTCCTGACTTTC,CASSFGLITGANVLTF
TRBV4-2,-,-,TRBJ1-2,TGTGCCAGCAGCCAAGCTAACTATGGCTACACCTTC,CASSQANYGYTF
TRBV29-1,-,-,TRBJ1-5,TGCAGCGTCGGCGGACTCGGAAATCAGCCCCAGCATTTT,CSVGGLGNQPQHF
TRBV9,-,-,TRBJ1-6,TGTGCCAGCAGCGTGGACAGCAATTCACCCCTCCACTTT,CASSVDSNSPLHF
TRBV18,TRBD2,-,TRBJ2-3,TGTGCCAGCTCACCACCGGCTGGGGGGGTTCTGGATACGCAGTATTTT,CASSPPAGGVLDTQYF
TRBV14,-,-,TRBJ2-7,TGTGCCAGCAGACCCGGGACTCGAAGGGAGCAGTACTTC,CASRPGTRREQYF
TRBV7-2,-,-,TRBJ2-7,TGTGCCAGCAGCTTAGCGGGTCAGGGGAAAGACGAGCAGTACTTC,CASSLAGQGKDEQYF
TRBV9,-,-,TRBJ2-5,TGTGCCAGCAGCGTAGAACCCAACGGGGAGACCCAGTACTTC,CASSVEPNGETQYF
TRBV7-9,-,-,TRBJ1-1,TGTGCCAGCAGCTTAGAGGTCGGGCACACTGAAGCTTTCTTT,CASSLEVGHTEAFF
TRBV7-2,-,-,TRBJ2-3,TGTGCCAGCAGCTTAGTATCGGCAGGGAGCACAGATACGCAGTATTTT,CASSLVSAGSTDTQYF
TRBV5-1,-,-,TRBJ1-2,TGCGCCAGCAGCTTATCACAGGAGTATGGCTACACCTTC,CASSLSQEYGYTF
TRBV6-7,-,-,TRBJ1-5,TGTGCCAGCAGTTACTCGATTTACTGGCAGCCCCAGCATTTT,CASSYSIYWQPQHF
TRBV4-3,-,-,TRBJ2-1,TGCGCCAGCAGCCAAGAAACCCAAGACAATGAGCAGTTCTTC,CASSQETQDNEQFF
TRBV11-2,-,few,TRBJ2-5,TGTGCCAGCAGCTTTGGAGTCCAAGATAAACAAGAGACCCAGTACTTC,CASSFGVQDKQETQYF
TRBV12-5,TRBD1,-,TRBJ2-7,TGTGCTAAAAACCAGGGGGCCAGCGAGCAGTACTTC,CAKNQGASEQYF
TRBV29-1,TRBD1,-,TRBJ2-2,TGCAGCGTTGGAGGACAGGGGGTGGGCACCGGGGAGCTGTTTTTT,CSVGGQGVGTGELFF
TRBV6-6,-,-,TRBJ1-1,TGTGCCAGCAGTTACCCGGCCGGCAGGGTGAACACTGAAGCTTTCTTT,CASSYPAGRVNTEAFF
TRBV6-5,TRBD2,-,TRBJ2-5,TGTGCCAGCAGCCCCAGCGGGGGGGCCGGGGAGACCCAGTACTTC,CASSPSGGAGETQYF
TRBV14,-,once,TRBJ1-1,TGTGCCAGCAGCCCGCCGACAGCTTCTATGAACACTGAAGCTTTCTTT,CASSPPTASMNTEAFF
TRBV7-9,TRBD1,-,TRBJ2-2,TGTGCCAGCAGCCCTCACTCTTCGACAGGGGTGGCCGGGGAGCTGTTTTTT,CASSPHSSTGVAGELFF
TRBV10-3,-,-,TRBJ1-1,TGTGCCATCAGCCGCGGGACTGCGAACACTGAAGCTTTCTTT,CAISRGTANTEAFF
TRBV2,-,-,TRBJ2-5,TGTGCCAGCAGTGAATGGGAGACCCAGTACTTC,CASSEWETQYF
TRBV19,-,-,TRBJ2-7,TGTGCCAGTAGGAAGGACTACGAGCAGTACTTC,CASRKDYEQYF
TRBV4-2,-,-,TRBJ2-5,TGTGCCAGCAGCCAAGACGCTCCGGTGTCCCCCTATGAGACCCAGTACTTC,CASSQDAPVSPYETQYF
TRBV5-1,-,-,TRBJ1-4,TGCGCCAGCAGCTTCCGTAAGGGTGGAGAAAAACTGTTTTTT,CASSFRKGGEKLFF
TRBV28,-,few,TRBJ1-1,TGTGCCAGCGCTACACTTTACGGGGGTAAGGACACTGAAGCTTTCTTT,CASATLYGGKDTEAFF